The present entry profiles one T cell receptor (beta chain) with its context. The source of the sample is a study of blood T cell repertoires in COVID-19. Study information: COVID-19 samples from acute and convalescent phases originated in the United States, Italy and Spain.

Profiled with immunoSEQ multiplex PCR; TCRdb holds only in-frame clones, not every one. Of 240,000 or so clones listed, roughly four fifths are singletons. This CDR3 spans 14 amino acids. This clonotype was obtained from a woman aged 80 or over with acute or convalescent COVID-19. J is TRBJ2-7 and V is TRBV21-1; whether TRBD2, the table's D call, matches the DNA was not checked. TRBV21-1 corresponds to a pseudogene. The specimen was peripheral blood. The CDR3 loop reads CASSKELSSYEQYF. CDR3 in DNA: TGTGCCAGCAGCAAAGAGTTGAGCTCCTACGAGCAGTACTTC.